This T cell receptor (beta chain) originates from a study of blood T cell repertoires in COVID-19. Study overall: The United States, Italy and Spain provided the acute and convalescent COVID-19 samples. T cells, B-cell-depleted T cells, or PBMCs provided the cDNA or gDNA that served as material.

Per the study methods: Scientists estimated how many nucleated cells there were by amplifying reference gene primers. Measured with immunoSEQ multiplex PCR; TCRdb has only the in-frame clones, and not every one. The V and J calls and clone size are taken from that table; D and trimming were inferred from the DNA. The sample yields 110,000 or so clones, approximately 80% seen once. The ends lost 0 bases at V and 3 bases at J; junction bases unmatched: 10. This CDR3 spans 17 amino acids. Germline V gives CDR1 LGHDT, CDR2 YNNKEL (reference sequence). Source material: peripheral blood. The source is a woman in her 40s with acute or convalescent COVID-19. This chain links TRBV3-1 (or the pseudogene TRBV3-2) with TRBJ2-7, with TRBD2 matching over 8 bases. The CDR3 region is CASSQDLSGGPVYEQYF. CDR3 coding DNA: TGTGCCAGCAGCCAAGATTTATCGGGGGGGCCAGTCTACGAGCAGTACTTC.